The 12 T cell receptor beta chains given below trace back to one sample, sequenced in a study of T cell clonality in common variable immunodeficiency. The method was immunoSEQ multiplex PCR; TCRdb's version includes in-frame clones alone and lacks a portion of them. This sample has some 50,000 clones, each found more than once. Sequenced input: peripheral blood mononuclear cells. Receptors originate from a person aged 18 to 70 in good health.

This clone was observed many times. The CDR3 goes on 3 residues after the read ends, and that part is filled in from the germline J gene. This sample includes further DNA sequences coding for the same CDR3. The chain recombines TRBV30 with TRBJ1-3, with a possible D match to TRBD1 (6 bases). Germline values: CDR1 GTSNPN, CDR2 SVGIG (reference sequence). V lost 4 bases and J lost 5, with 12 bases in between. The CDR3 is 13 residues long. The CDR3 bases that were read are TGTGCCTGGACTGAGGGGGTTAGAAACACC. Translating it yields CAWTEGVRNT. The whole CDR3 sequence is CAWTEGVRNTIYF.

In this sample, this clone turned up many times. Read sequence stops 3 residues before the CDR3 end, and the germline J gene provides the missing end. This chain connects TRBV5-1 to TRBJ2-2; 7 bases agree with TRBD1. Per germline, CDR1 SGHRS and CDR2 YFSETQ. This CDR3 is built from 15 residues. The V and J ends lost 0 bases and 6 bases, in that order; junction bases with no gene match: 5. The CDR3 is CASSLVVTGSGELFF. CDR3 bases read: TGCGCCAGCAGCTTGGTTGTGACAGGGTCCGGGGAG.

This clone was found many times. The read comes to an end 3 residues before the CDR3 does, leaving the germline J gene to fill in the end. This chain connects TRBV29-1 to TRBJ2-3; TRBD1 matches at 11 bases. The CDR3 sequence is 13 residues long. The germline gives CDR1 SQVTM, CDR2 ANQGSEA. The CDR3 region is CSAGDRGKETQYF. Partial CDR3 DNA: TGCAGCGCAGGGGACAGGGGGAAAGAGACG.

This clone was seen a few times. The CDR3 end is not reached by the read, which stops 3 residues before it; the germline J gene fills it in. The chain has TRBV7-2 and TRBJ2-2; 9 positions match TRBD1. CDR3 size: 15 residues. Germline-derived CDR1 and CDR2 are SGHTA and FQGNSA. This CDR3 is CASSLAQGAGEKLFF. The CDR3 DNA, read in part, is TGTGCCAGCAGCTTAGCACAGGGGGCAGGGGAAAAG.

This clone has at least ten counts. The CDR3 is cut off 3 residues early in the read; its end comes from the germline J gene. The chain has TRBV29-1 and TRBJ2-7; D might be TRBD1 (6 bases). The CDR3 is 15 residues long. Trimming removed 4 bases at V and 0 bases at J, with 16 bases between. The V gene's germline CDR1 is SQVTM and CDR2 ANQGSEA. CDR3 DNA (partial): TGCAGCGTTGGACGGCCCAGGGGCACCTCCTACGAG. It translates to CSVGRPRGTSYE. The CDR3 in full is CSVGRPRGTSYEQYF.

This clone was seen many times. Sequencing ends 3 residues short of the CDR3 end; the germline J gene provides the rest. The chain couples TRBV18 to TRBJ2-5; TRBD2 is a possible D gene (6 bases). Trimming took 1 base from V and 4 from J, leaving 16 bases between them. Germline-derived CDR1 and CDR2 are KGHSH and LQKENI. The CDR3 runs 16 residues. The CDR3 loop is CASSPRVRDLRETQYF. The CDR3 DNA, read in part, is TGTGCCAGCTCACCACGGGTCCGGGACTTAAGAGAGACC.

This clone was recorded at least ten times. The sequenced fragment ends 3 residues before the CDR3 boundary, so the rest is inferred from the germline J gene. The V call is TRBV6-1, the J call TRBJ1-4; possibly TRBD1 for D (6 bases). Per germline, CDR1 MNHNS and CDR2 SASEGT. This CDR3 has 15 residues. V shed 1 base and J shed 7 bases, with 13 bases lying between them. Partial CDR3 DNA: TGTGCCAGCAGTGAAGGCAGGGGCGGGGGTGAAAAA. As protein: CASSEGRGGGEK. The whole CDR3 sequence is CASSEGRGGGEKLFF.

This clone was picked up many times. The CDR3 is cut off 3 residues early in the read; its end comes from the germline J gene. This chain joins TRBV5-5 and TRBJ1-1; weak D call: TRBD1 (6 bases). CDR3 size: 13 residues. V lost 6 bases, J lost 7 bases, and 16 bases lay in between. CDR1 and CDR2 from the germline V gene are SGHKS and YYEKEE (reference sequence). The CDR3 here is CASTVGHGFEAFF. CDR3 bases read: TGTGCCAGCACTGTGGGACATGGGTTTGAA.

This clone was counted a few times. Sequencing ends 3 residues short of the CDR3 end; the germline J gene provides the rest. V is TRBV30 and J is TRBJ2-2; weak D call: TRBD1 (5 bases). CDR1 and CDR2 from the germline V gene are GTSNPN and SVGIG (reference sequence). The CDR3 has 13 residues. The CDR3: CAWRGQGGSPLFF. CDR3 DNA (partial): TGTGCCTGGAGGGGGCAAGGTGGTTCACCG.

This clone was seen at least ten times. The read ends 3 residues early relative to the CDR3; the germline J gene fills the gap. V usage is TRBV20-1 and J usage is TRBJ2-3; possibly TRBD1 for D (6 bases). The CDR3 is 13 residues long. V was clipped by 6 bases and J by 5 bases, with 15 bases between them. Germline V gene lookup returns CDR1 DFQATT and CDR2 SNEGSKA (reference sequence). The DNA read from the CDR3 is TGCAGTGCGGGACAATCGGGGTTAGATACG. As protein: CSAGQSGLDT. The whole CDR3 protein is CSAGQSGLDTQYF.

This clone was seen only a few times. Read coverage stops 3 residues before the CDR3 terminus; the germline J gene supplies the remainder. The chain recombines TRBV19 with TRBJ2-3, with TRBD2 matching over 14 bases. The CDR3 totals 18 residues. The germline CDR1 and CDR2 sequences are LNHDA and SQIVND (reference sequence). V dropped 6 bases and J dropped 6; count of bases not matched to a gene: 14. Partial CDR3 DNA: TGTGCCAGTAGCCCCCATCTGACTAGCGGGGGGGCACAGGATACG. Translation gives CASSPHLTSGGAQDT. The whole CDR3 reads CASSPHLTSGGAQDTQYF.

This clone has only a few counts. The read ends 3 residues before the CDR3 terminus; that terminus is restored from the germline J gene. V usage is TRBV11-1 and J usage is TRBJ2-7; D tentatively fits TRBD1 or TRBD2 (5 bases each). The V gene's germline CDR1 is SGHAT and CDR2 FQDESV (reference sequence). The CDR3 totals 14 residues. V gave up 2 bases and J gave up 2 bases, with 10 bases separating them. The DNA read from the CDR3 is TGTGCCAGCAGCTTATATGAGGGGACCTACGAG. The encoded protein is CASSLYEGTYE. The CDR3 reads in full as CASSLYEGTYEQYF.